These 17 T cell receptor beta chains came from one sample sequenced in a study of cytomegalovirus exposure and HLA in healthy donors. The PCR was carried out with 60 Vbeta primers and 13 Jbeta primers. This table comes from immunoSEQ multiplex PCR, and its TCRdb copy is limited to in-frame clones, with some not included. This table has about 190,000 clones, around four fifths appearing once. Material for sequencing was PBMCs. These receptor sequences come from a man in his forties in good health and CMV-seropositive.

This clone has more than one count but fewer than ten. This sequence joins TRBV14 and TRBJ2-1, with 10 bases aligning to TRBD2. CDR3 length equals 18 residues. V dropped 0 bases and J dropped 8; count of bases not matched to a gene: 13. Germline assignment: CDR1 SGHDN and CDR2 FVKESK. The CDR3 reads CASSQEVITASGSDEQFF. The CDR3 bases are TGTGCCAGCAGCCAAGAAGTAATAACGGCTAGCGGGAGCGATGAGCAGTTCTTC. Looking up the rest from reference TRBV14 and TRBJ2-1 gives the full variable domain: EAGVTQFPSHSVIEKGQTVTLRCDPISGHDNLYWYRRVMGKEIKFLLHFVKESKQDESGMPNNRFLAERTGGTYSTLKVQPAELEDSGVYFCASSQEVITASGSDEQFFGPGTRLTVL.

J is TRBJ1-2 and V is TRBV2; 8 nucleotides match TRBD1. J was trimmed by 4 bases and V by 6 bases; bases with no gene match: 7. The CDR3 totals 14 residues. Germline values: CDR1 SNHLY, CDR2 FYNNEI. CDR3 in DNA: TGTGCCAGCAGGGTCGGGACAGGAGTCTATGGCTACACCTTC. Its translation is CASRVGTGVYGYTF.

This chain uses TRBV5-1 with TRBJ2-1, with 10 nucleotides matching TRBD2. Looked up from germline, CDR1 is SGHRS and CDR2 is YFSETQ. The junction had 8 bases not matched to a gene; V was cut back by 3 bases and J by 2 bases. The CDR3 totals 17 residues. The CDR3 reads CASSWPSSGSTYNEQFF. In DNA form, the CDR3 reads TGCGCCAGCAGCTGGCCTTCTAGCGGGAGTACCTACAATGAGCAGTTCTTC.

This rearrangement joins TRBV11-2 to TRBJ1-2; 10 bases line up with TRBD1. The V gene end was trimmed by 3 bases and the J gene end by 5 bases; junction bases not matched to a gene: 9. The CDR3 runs to 16 residues. Per germline, CDR1 SGHAT and CDR2 FQNNGV. CDR3 residues: CASSFSSRDRGYGYTF. The CDR3 region has the DNA TGTGCCAGCAGCTTTTCAAGCCGGGACAGGGGTTATGGCTACACCTTC. Full variable domain (rest looked up from reference TRBV11-2 and TRBJ1-2): EAGVAQSPRYKIIEKRQSVAFWCNPISGHATLYWYQQILGQGPKLLIQFQNNGVVDDSQLPKDRFSAERLKGVDSTLKIQPAKLEDSAVYLCASSFSSRDRGYGYTFGSGTRLTVV.

The chain recombines TRBV13 with TRBJ2-5; 9 positions agree with TRBD1. The CDR3 length is 16 residues. Germline trimming cut 5 bases from V and 5 bases from J; bases unmatched to any gene: 12. The V gene's germline CDR1 is PRHDT and CDR2 FYEKMQ (reference sequence). CDR3 loop: CASSRPGTGLEETQYF. In DNA, the CDR3 is TGTGCCAGCAGCAGGCCCGGGACAGGGCTCGAGGAGACCCAGTACTTC.

The V and J genes are TRBV6-5 and TRBJ2-5, with TRBD2 as a possible D gene (5 bases). The CDR3 covers 15 residues. CDR1 is MNHEY, CDR2 SVGAGI, per germline. Trimming took off 2 bases at V and 4 bases at J, with 14 bases between the two ends. In DNA form, the CDR3 reads TGTGCCAGCAGTTACGGGCTAGCTCGTTCAGAGACCCAGTACTTC. Its translation is CASSYGLARSETQYF.

This clone has only a few counts. Other DNA sequences from this sample encode an identical CDR3 as well. The chain has TRBV9 and TRBJ2-1; 8 nucleotides match TRBD2. The length of the CDR3 is 16 residues. V dropped 4 bases and J dropped 4; count of bases not matched to a gene: 10. CDR1 is SGDLS, CDR2 YYNGEE, per germline. CDR3 in DNA: TGTGCCAGCAGCCCCCCCGGAACTAGCGGTTACAATGAGCAGTTCTTC. It codes for CASSPPGTSGYNEQFF.

This chain links TRBV10-3 with TRBJ1-2, with D possibly TRBD1 on 5 matching bases. The CDR3 length is 14 residues. V lost 6 bases, J lost 3 bases, and 14 bases lay in between. Germline CDR1 is ENHRY and CDR2 is SYGVKD. The CDR3 bases are TGTGCCATCAGAGCGCAGGGCCTGGACTATGGCTACACCTTC. Translation: CAIRAQGLDYGYTF.

The V call is TRBV5-6, the J call TRBJ1-2; D remains unclear. This CDR3 contains 17 residues. With 1 base removed from V and 4 bases from J, the gap between germline ends came to 20 bases. From germline, CDR1 is SGHDT and CDR2 YYEEEE. The CDR3 protein is CASSLLGVGQLSYGYTF. CDR3 sequence (DNA): TGTGCCAGCAGCTTGCTCGGGGTAGGGCAGTTAAGCTATGGCTACACCTTC.

The V gene is TRBV9, the J gene TRBJ2-5, with TRBD2 matching 16 bases. The CDR3 length is 17 residues. Germline CDR1 reads SGDLS; CDR2 reads YYNGEE. Losses at the gene ends were 3 bases for V and 3 bases for J; bases not matched to a gene: 5. The DNA of the CDR3 is TGTGCCAGCAGCGGAGGGACTAGCGGGAGGGCCAAAGAGACCCAGTACTTC. It translates to CASSGGTSGRAKETQYF.

The chain combines TRBV5-1 with TRBJ1-2; 9 bases line up with TRBD1. After removal of 0 bases from V and 4 bases from J, the junction contained 13 bases not matched to a gene. The CDR3 covers 18 residues. Germline loops: CDR1 SGHRS, CDR2 YFSETQ. CDR3 sequence: CASSLGLGQGLKPYGYTF. The CDR3 region has the DNA TGCGCCAGCAGCTTGGGCTTGGGACAGGGCCTCAAACCCTATGGCTACACCTTC.

V and J are TRBV12-5 and TRBJ2-1; 12 positions match TRBD2. Unmatched junction bases numbered 2, after V lost 2 bases and J lost 6 bases. The CDR3 is 15 amino acids. Germline V gene data show CDR1 as LGHNT and CDR2 as FRNRAP. Written as DNA, the CDR3 is TGTGCTAGTGGTTTGATACTAGCGGGAGGCAATGAGCAGTTCTTC. This encodes CASGLILAGGNEQFF.

The gene calls are TRBV6-1 and TRBJ2-3, with a tentative D call TRBD2 (6 bases). Trimming left V 9 bases short and J 1 base short, with 17 bases between. CDR1 MNHNS and CDR2 SASEGT come from the germline V gene. CDR3 size: 15 residues. The CDR3 sequence is CASSPEGVRTDTQYF. The DNA of the CDR3 is TGTGCCAGTTCCCCGGAGGGTGTACGCACAGATACGCAGTATTTT.

This sequence joins TRBV4-2 and TRBJ2-1; TRBD2 might be the D (5 bases). Trimming removed 0 bases from V and 9 bases from J, with 18 bases in between. This CDR3 region has 16 residues. The germline V gene encodes CDR1 LGHNA and CDR2 YNFKEQ. The CDR3 region is CASSQDVLASVAEQFF. The CDR3 nucleotides are TGTGCCAGCAGCCAAGATGTTCTAGCCTCCGTTGCTGAGCAGTTCTTC.

V is TRBV11-2 and J is TRBJ2-2; 7 nucleotides match TRBD1. From germline, CDR1 is SGHAT and CDR2 FQNNGV. This CDR3 region has 14 residues. V lost 5 bases, J lost 6 bases, and 6 bases stayed unmatched. The CDR3 region is CASSLTQGAGELFF. Written as DNA, the CDR3 is TGTGCCAGCAGCCTTACCCAGGGGGCCGGGGAGCTGTTTTTT. Full variable domain (outside the CDR3, taken from reference TRBV11-2 and TRBJ2-2): EAGVAQSPRYKIIEKRQSVAFWCNPISGHATLYWYQQILGQGPKLLIQFQNNGVVDDSQLPKDRFSAERLKGVDSTLKIQPAKLEDSAVYLCASSLTQGAGELFFGEGSRLTVL.

For the CDR3, the DNA is TGTGCCAGCACCAGGGGTACTAGCACAGATACGCAGTATTTT. It translates to CASTRGTSTDTQYF. This sequence joins TRBV7-9 and TRBJ2-3, with D maybe TRBD1 (6 bases). The CDR3 runs to 14 residues. V was cut by 7 bases and J by 0 bases, with 11 bases left in between. CDR1 and CDR2 from the germline V gene are SEHNR and FQNEAQ (reference sequence).

The chain recombines TRBV9 with TRBJ1-5; TRBD1 matches 8 bases. Germline CDR1 is SGDLS and CDR2 is YYNGEE. CDR3 size: 15 residues. V lost 4 bases, J lost 4 bases, and 7 bases stayed unmatched. CDR3 bases: TGTGCCAGCAGCAGCGGGACAGGCGGGAATCAGCCCCAGCATTTT. It translates to CASSSGTGGNQPQHF.